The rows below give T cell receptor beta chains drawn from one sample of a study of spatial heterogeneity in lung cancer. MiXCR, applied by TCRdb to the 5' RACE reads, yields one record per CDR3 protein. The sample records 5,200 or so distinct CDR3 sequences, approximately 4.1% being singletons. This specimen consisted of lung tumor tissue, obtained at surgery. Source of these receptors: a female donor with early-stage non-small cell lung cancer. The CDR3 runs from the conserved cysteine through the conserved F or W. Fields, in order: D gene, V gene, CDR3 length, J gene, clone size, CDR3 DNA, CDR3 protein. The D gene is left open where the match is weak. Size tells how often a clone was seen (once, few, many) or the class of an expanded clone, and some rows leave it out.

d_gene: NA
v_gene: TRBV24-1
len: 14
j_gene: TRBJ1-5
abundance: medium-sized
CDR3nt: TGTGCCACCAGTGGCAGTCATAGCAATCAGCCCCAGCATTTT
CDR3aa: CATSGSHSNQPQHF

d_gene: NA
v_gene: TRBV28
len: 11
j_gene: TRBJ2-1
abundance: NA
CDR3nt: TGTGCCAGCAGTCCTCAGTATGAGCAGTTCTTC
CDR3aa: CASSPQYEQFF

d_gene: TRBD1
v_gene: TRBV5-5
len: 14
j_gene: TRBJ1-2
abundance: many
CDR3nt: TGTGCCAGCAGCTTGACAGGGGGAGAAGAAGGCTACACCTTC
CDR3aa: CASSLTGGEEGYTF

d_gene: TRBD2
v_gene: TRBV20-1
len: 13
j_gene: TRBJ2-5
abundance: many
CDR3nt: TGCAGTGCTAGAAAGGCGGGAGAGGAGACCCAGTACTTC
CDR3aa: CSARKAGEETQYF

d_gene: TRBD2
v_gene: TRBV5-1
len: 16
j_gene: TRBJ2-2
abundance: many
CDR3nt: TGCGCCAGCAGCTTGACTAGCGGGAGGGGCACCGGGGAGCTGTTTTTT
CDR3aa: CASSLTSGRGTGELFF

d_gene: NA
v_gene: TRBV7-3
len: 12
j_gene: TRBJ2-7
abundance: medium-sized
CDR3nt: TGTGCCAGCAGTACCGACGGTGGCGAGCAGTACTTC
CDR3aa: CASSTDGGEQYF

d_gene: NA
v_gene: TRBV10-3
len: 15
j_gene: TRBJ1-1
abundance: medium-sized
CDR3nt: TGTGCCATCATCAGGACCGAGCAGGCGGCCACTGAAGCTTTCTTT
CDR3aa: CAIIRTEQAATEAFF

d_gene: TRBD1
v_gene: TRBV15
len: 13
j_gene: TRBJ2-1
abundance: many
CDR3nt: TGTGCCACCAGCAAACAGGGGCACAATGAGCAGTTCTTC
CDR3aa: CATSKQGHNEQFF

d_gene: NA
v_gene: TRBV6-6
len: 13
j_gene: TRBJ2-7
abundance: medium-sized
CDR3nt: TGTGCCAGCGGAGAGGGACAAGACTACGAGCAGTACTTC
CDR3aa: CASGEGQDYEQYF

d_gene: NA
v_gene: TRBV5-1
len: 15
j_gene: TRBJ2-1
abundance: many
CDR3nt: TGCGCCAGCAGCTTCGGAGTTTCAGATTACAATGAGCAGTTCTTC
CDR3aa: CASSFGVSDYNEQFF

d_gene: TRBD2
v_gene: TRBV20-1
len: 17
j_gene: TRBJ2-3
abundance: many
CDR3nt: TGCAGTGCAACCTCACTTCAGGGTAGCGGGAGCACAGATACGCAGTATTTT
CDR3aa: CSATSLQGSGSTDTQYF

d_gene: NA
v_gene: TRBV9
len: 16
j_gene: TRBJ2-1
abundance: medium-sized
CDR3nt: TGTGCCAGCAGCGTTACCCGGGGGAGCGAGTACAATGAGCAGTTCTTC
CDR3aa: CASSVTRGSEYNEQFF

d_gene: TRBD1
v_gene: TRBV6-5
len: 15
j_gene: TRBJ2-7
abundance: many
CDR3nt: TGTGCCAGCAGATCCCCGGGACAGGGGTTATACGAGCAGTACTTC
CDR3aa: CASRSPGQGLYEQYF

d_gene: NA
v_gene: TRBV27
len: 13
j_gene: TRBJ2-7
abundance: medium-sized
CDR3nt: TGTGCCAGCAGTTGGGGTGGCTCCTACGAGCAGTACTTC
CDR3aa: CASSWGGSYEQYF

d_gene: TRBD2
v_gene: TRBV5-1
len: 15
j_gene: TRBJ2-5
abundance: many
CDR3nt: TGCGCCAGCAGCATCACCTCTAGCGGCAAAGAGACCCAGTACTTC
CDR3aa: CASSITSSGKETQYF

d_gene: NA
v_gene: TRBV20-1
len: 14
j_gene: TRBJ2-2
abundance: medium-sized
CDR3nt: TGCAGTGTTTCAAGGAACCCGGGAACCGGGGAGCTGTTTTTT
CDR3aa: CSVSRNPGTGELFF

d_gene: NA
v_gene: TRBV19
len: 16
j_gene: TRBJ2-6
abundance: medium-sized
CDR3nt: TGTGCCAGTAGTAAGGGACGGCTCTCTGGGGCCAACGTCCTGACTTTC
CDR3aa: CASSKGRLSGANVLTF

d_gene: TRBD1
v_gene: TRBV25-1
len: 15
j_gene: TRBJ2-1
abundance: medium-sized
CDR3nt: TGTGCCAGCAGTGGGACAGGGGGTGTATACAATGAGCAGTTCTTC
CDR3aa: CASSGTGGVYNEQFF

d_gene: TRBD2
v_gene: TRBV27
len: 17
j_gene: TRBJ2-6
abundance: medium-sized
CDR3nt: TGTGCCAGCAGTCCGAACAGCCGGGGGGCTGGGGCCAACGTCCTGACTTTC
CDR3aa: CASSPNSRGAGANVLTF

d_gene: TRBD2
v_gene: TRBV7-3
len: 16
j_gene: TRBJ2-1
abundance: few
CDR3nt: TGTGCCAGCAGCCGCAGCGGGAGAGGGTCCTACAATGAGCAGTTCTTC
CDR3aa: CASSRSGRGSYNEQFF

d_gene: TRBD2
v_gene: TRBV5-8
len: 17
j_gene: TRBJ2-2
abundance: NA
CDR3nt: TGTGCCAGCAGCTACCCGGGACTAGCGGGCGTTGACGGGGAGCTGTTTTTT
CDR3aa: CASSYPGLAGVDGELFF

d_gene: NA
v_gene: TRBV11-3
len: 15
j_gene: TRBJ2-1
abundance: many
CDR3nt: TGTGCCAGCAGCATGGGAATAGATACCTACAATGAGCAGTTCTTC
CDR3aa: CASSMGIDTYNEQFF

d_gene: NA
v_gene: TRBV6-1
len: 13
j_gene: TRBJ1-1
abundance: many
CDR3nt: TGTGCCAGCAGTGAAGTACCCGTGGGCGGAGCTTTCTTT
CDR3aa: CASSEVPVGGAFF

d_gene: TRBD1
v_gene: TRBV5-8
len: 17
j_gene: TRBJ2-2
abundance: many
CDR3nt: TGTGCCAGCACGCGACTCGCCGGGACAGGGGGAGGCGGGGAGCTGTTTTTT
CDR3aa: CASTRLAGTGGGGELFF

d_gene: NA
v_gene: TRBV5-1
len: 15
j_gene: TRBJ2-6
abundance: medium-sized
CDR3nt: TGCGCCAGCAGCTTCGACGCTACTGGGGCCAACGTCCTGACTTTC
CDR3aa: CASSFDATGANVLTF

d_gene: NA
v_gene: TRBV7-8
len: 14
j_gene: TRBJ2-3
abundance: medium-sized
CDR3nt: TGTGCCAGCACCCGAGGGAGTAGATCAGATACGCAGTATTTT
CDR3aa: CASTRGSRSDTQYF

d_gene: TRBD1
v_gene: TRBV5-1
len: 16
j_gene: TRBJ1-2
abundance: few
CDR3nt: TGCGCCAGCAGCGCCGACAGGGGAGTTTGGGACTATGGCTACAACTTC
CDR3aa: CASSADRGVWDYGYNF

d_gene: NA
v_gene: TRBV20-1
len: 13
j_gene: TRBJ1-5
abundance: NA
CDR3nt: TGCAGTGATAGTAAAGAGAACGATAAGAACAAGCATTTT
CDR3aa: CSDSKENDKNKHF

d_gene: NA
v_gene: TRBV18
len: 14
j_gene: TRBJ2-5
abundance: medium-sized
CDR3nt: TGTGCCAGCTCACCATCAAGGGGAAGAGAGACCCAGTACTTC
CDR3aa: CASSPSRGRETQYF

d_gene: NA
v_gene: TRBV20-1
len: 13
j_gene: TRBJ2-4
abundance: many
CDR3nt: TGCAGTGCTATTGGACAAGCCAAAAACATTCAGTACTTC
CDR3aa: CSAIGQAKNIQYF

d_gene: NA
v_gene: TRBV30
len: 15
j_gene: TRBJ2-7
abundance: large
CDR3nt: TGTGCCTGGAGTGTGGGGACTCCTAACGTTTACGAGCAGTACTTC
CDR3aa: CAWSVGTPNVYEQYF

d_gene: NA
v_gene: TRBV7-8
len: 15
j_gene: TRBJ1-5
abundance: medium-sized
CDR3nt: TGTGCCAGCAGCTTAGTTCCGGATAGCAATCAGCCCCAGCATTTT
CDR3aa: CASSLVPDSNQPQHF

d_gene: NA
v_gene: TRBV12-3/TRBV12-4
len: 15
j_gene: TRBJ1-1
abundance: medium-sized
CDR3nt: TGTGCCAGCAGTTTCGATCCGGCAGCATCTTATGAAGCTTTCTTT
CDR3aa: CASSFDPAASYEAFF

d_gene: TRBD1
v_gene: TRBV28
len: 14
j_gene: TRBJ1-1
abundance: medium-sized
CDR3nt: TGTGCCAGCAGTTGGAGGGGGCGCGACACTGAAGCTTTCTTT
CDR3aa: CASSWRGRDTEAFF

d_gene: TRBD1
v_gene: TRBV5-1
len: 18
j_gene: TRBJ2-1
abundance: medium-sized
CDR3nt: TGCGCCAGCAGCTTGTATCAGACCGGGACAGGCCTACCCAATGAGCAGTTCTTC
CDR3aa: CASSLYQTGTGLPNEQFF

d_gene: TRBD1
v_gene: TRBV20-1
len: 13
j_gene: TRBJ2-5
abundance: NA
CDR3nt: TGCAGTGCTTTTGGACAGGACCAAGAGACCCAGTACTTC
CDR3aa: CSAFGQDQETQYF

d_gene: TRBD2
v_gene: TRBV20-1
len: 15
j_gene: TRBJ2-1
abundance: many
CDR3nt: TGCAGTGCTCCGAAAGCGGGATTTAGAAACAATGAGCAGTTCTTC
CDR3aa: CSAPKAGFRNNEQFF

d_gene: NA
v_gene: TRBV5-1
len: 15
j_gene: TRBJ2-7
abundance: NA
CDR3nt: TGCGCCAGCAGCTCCCGAGATTGGTTGGGCCACGAGCAGTACTTC
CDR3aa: CASSSRDWLGHEQYF